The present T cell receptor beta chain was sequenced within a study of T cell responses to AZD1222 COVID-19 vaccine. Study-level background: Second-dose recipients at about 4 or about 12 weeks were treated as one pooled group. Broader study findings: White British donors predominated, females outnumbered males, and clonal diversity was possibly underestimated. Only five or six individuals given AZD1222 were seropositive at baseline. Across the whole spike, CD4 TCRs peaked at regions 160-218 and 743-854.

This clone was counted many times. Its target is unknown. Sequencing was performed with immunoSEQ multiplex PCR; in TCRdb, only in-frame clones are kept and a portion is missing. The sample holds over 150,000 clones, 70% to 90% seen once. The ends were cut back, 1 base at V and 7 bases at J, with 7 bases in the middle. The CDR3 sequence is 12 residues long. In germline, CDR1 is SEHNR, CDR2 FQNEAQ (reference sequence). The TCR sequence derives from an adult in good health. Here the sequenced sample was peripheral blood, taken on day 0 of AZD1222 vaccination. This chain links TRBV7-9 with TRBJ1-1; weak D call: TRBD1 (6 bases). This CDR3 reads CASSLVGGEAFF. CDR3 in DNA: TGTGCCAGCAGCTTAGTAGGGGGTGAAGCTTTCTTT.